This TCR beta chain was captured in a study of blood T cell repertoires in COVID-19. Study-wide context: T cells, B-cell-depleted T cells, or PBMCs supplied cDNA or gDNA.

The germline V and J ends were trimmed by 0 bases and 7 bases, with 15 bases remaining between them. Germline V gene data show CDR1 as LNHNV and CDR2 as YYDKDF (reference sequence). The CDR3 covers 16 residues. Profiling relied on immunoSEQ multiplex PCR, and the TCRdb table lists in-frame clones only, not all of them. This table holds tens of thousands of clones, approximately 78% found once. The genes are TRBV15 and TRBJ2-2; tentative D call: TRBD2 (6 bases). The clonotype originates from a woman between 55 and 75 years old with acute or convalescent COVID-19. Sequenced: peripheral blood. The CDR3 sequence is CATSRDPGGAGGELFF. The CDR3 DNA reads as TGTGCCACCAGCAGAGATCCTGGAGGGGCAGGCGGGGAGCTGTTTTTT.